The 8 T cell receptor beta chains below come from one sample, sequenced in a study of response to subunit inactivated influenza vaccine. TCRdb used MiXCR to reprocess the RT-PCR reads, holding one entry per CDR3 protein. The sample yields approximately 680,000 distinct CDR3 sequences, around a sixth seen once. The specimen comprised PBMCs from blood, sampled roughly 12 days after vaccination. The receptors were gathered from a man aged 45-65 years who received an inactivated influenza vaccine.

The V and J genes are TRBV4-3 and TRBJ2-7; possible D gene TRBD2, 5 bases. Between the trimmed V and J ends, which lost 1 base and 8 bases, there was a span of 12 bases. Per the germline V gene, CDR1 is LGHNA and CDR2 is YSLEER. CDR3 size: 13 residues. The CDR3 region is CASSQGNGVKQYF. In DNA form, the CDR3 reads TGCGCCAGCAGCCAAGGAAACGGGGTGAAGCAGTACTTC.

This clonotype has a handful of counts. The chain is built from TRBV28 and TRBJ2-3, with 7 bases that match TRBD1. Germline CDR1 MDHEN, CDR2 SYDVKM. This CDR3 region has 16 residues. V lost 5 bases, J lost 2 bases, and 10 bases stayed unmatched. For the CDR3, the DNA is TGTGCCAGCAGTCCCCTTGGACAGGCCCACACAGATACGCAGTATTTT. It codes for CASSPLGQAHTDTQYF.

The rearrangement links TRBV28 to TRBJ2-1; 7 bases align to TRBD1. Germline CDR1 and CDR2: MDHEN and SYDVKM. The length of the CDR3 is 20 residues. The V segment lost 7 bases and the J segment 6 bases; nucleotides outside the gene matches: 27. The CDR3 loop is CASTLWAGGYRSDALNEQFF. CDR3 nucleotides: TGTGCCAGCACCCTATGGGCAGGGGGATACCGTAGTGATGCCCTCAATGAGCAGTTCTTC.

There are a few counts of this clonotype. The chain recombines TRBV20-1 with TRBJ2-2; TRBD1 is a possible D gene (6 bases). Per the germline V gene, CDR1 is DFQATT and CDR2 is SNEGSKA (reference sequence). The ends were cut back, 3 bases at V and 0 bases at J, with 11 bases in the middle. CDR3 length: 15 amino acids. The CDR3 loop is CSARAGVPNTGELFF. The CDR3 nucleotides are TGCAGTGCTAGGGCAGGGGTTCCGAACACCGGGGAGCTGTTTTTT.

The chain's CDR3 is CSARDVELAGGGQYF. Written as DNA, the CDR3 is TGCAGTGCTAGAGATGTAGAACTAGCGGGAGGGGGCCAGTACTTC. The chain couples TRBV20-1 to TRBJ2-5; 13 bases are shared with TRBD2. CDR3 length: 15 amino acids. Germline V lookup: CDR1 DFQATT, CDR2 SNEGSKA (reference sequence). V was clipped by 0 bases and J by 10 bases; unmatched bases: 8.

V and J are TRBV7-2 and TRBJ2-1; D is unresolved. CDR1 and CDR2 (germline): SGHTA, FQGNSA. This CDR3 contains 16 residues. Trimming shortened V by 5 bases and J by 5 bases, and 19 bases separated the two germline ends. CDR3 sequence: CASSVRVGRLNNEQFF. CDR3 DNA: TGTGCCAGCAGCGTCAGAGTTGGGCGTTTAAACAATGAGCAGTTCTTC. Filled out from reference TRBV7-2 and TRBJ2-1, the complete variable domain reads GAGVSQSPSNKVTEKGKDVELRCDPISGHTALYWYRQSLGQGLEFLIYFQGNSAPDKSGLPSDRFSAERTGGSVSTLTIQRTQQEDSAVYLCASSVRVGRLNNEQFFGPGTRLTVL.

This clonotype showed up just a few times. This chain uses TRBV20-1 with TRBJ2-7, with TRBD1 matching 9 bases. The CDR3 has 13 amino acids. The germline gives CDR1 DFQATT, CDR2 SNEGSKA (reference sequence). J lost 5 bases, V lost 1 base, and 3 bases had no gene match. CDR3 coding DNA: TGCAGTGCTAGAGTGACAGGGGGGCACGAGCAGTACTTC. This codes for CSARVTGGHEQYF.

The rearrangement joins TRBV5-1 to TRBJ2-7, with a tentative D call TRBD1 (5 bases). This CDR3 spans 16 amino acids. Germline V gene sequence: CDR1 SGHRS, CDR2 YFSETQ. The V end lost 0 bases, the J end lost 5 bases, and 18 bases lay between the germline ends. CDR3 coding DNA: TGCGCCAGCAGCTTGGGGTGGCAGGGCGAACCTAACGAGCAGTACTTC. Translating it yields CASSLGWQGEPNEQYF.